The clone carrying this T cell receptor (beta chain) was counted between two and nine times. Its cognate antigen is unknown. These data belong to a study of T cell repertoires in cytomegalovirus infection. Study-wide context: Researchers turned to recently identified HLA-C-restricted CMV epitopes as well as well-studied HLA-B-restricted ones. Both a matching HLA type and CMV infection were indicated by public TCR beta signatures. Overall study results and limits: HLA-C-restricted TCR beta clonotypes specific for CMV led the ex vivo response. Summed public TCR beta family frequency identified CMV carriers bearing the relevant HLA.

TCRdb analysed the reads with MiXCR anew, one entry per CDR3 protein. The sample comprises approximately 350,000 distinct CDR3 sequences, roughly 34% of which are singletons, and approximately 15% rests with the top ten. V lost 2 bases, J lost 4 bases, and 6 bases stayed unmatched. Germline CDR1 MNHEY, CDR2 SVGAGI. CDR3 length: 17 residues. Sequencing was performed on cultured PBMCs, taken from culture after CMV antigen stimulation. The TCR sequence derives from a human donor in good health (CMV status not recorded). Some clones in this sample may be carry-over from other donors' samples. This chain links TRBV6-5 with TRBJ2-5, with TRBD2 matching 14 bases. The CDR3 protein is CASSYGLAGGTPETQYF. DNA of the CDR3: TGTGCCAGCAGTTACGGACTAGCGGGAGGAACCCCAGAGACCCAGTACTTC.